The entry below describes one T cell receptor (beta chain). Unique molecular identifiers tagged the TCRbeta library. TCRdb reanalysed the PCR reads using MiXCR and keeps one entry per CDR3 protein. The repertoire consists of 350,000 to 400,000 distinct CDR3 sequences, with about a fifth occurring once and the leading ten covering approximately 3.9%. Trimming cost V 6 bases and J 1 base; bases outside gene matches: 6. The CDR3 runs to 15 residues. The entry originates in a study of T-cell reconstitution after alpha-beta-depleted transplantation in children. This receptor was obtained from a human donor who donated a stem cell graft to a child with acute myeloid leukemia. The chain recombines TRBV12-3 or TRBV12-4 with TRBJ2-3; TRBD1 aligns across 8 bases. The sequenced sample was PBMCs from the stem cell graft donor, obtained from the stem cell graft. The CDR3 protein is CASSNPGQGTDTQYF. The DNA of the CDR3 is TGTGCCAGCAGCAACCCGGGACAGGGCACAGATACGCAGTATTTT.